This is a list of T cell receptor beta chains from one sample in a study of graft-versus-host responses after intestinal transplantation. Profiling relied on immunoSEQ multiplex PCR, and the TCRdb table lists in-frame clones only, not all of them. The repertoire holds 15,000 to 17,000 clones, about 67% seen once, with approximately 3.4% in the top ten. The sequences come from ileum tissue, collected 14 days after transplant. Every receptor here comes from a human patient who received an intestinal transplant, so some T cells may come from the graft donor. Each CDR3 is given with its conserved first and last residue.

v_gene: TRBV25-1
j_gene: TRBJ2-7
CDR3aa: CASSEFDYEQYF

v_gene: TRBV10-3
j_gene: TRBJ2-3
CDR3aa: CAISEARGSSTDTQYF

v_gene: TRBV18
j_gene: TRBJ1-1
CDR3aa: CASSPLIQAGRDTEAFF

v_gene: TRBV6-1
j_gene: TRBJ2-3
CDR3aa: CASRRTDTQYF

v_gene: TRBV10-3
j_gene: TRBJ2-1
CDR3aa: CAINEGLAGYNEQFF

v_gene: TRBV5-1
j_gene: TRBJ2-7
CDR3aa: CASSLVGSYEQYF

v_gene: TRBV27
j_gene: TRBJ2-2
CDR3aa: CASSYSNTGELFF

v_gene: TRBV7-2
j_gene: TRBJ2-3
CDR3aa: CASSLGRGTRSPSTDTQYF

v_gene: TRBV9
j_gene: TRBJ2-2
CDR3aa: CASSPPNTGELFF

v_gene: TRBV30
j_gene: TRBJ2-3
CDR3aa: CAWRGSGSTQYF

v_gene: TRBV7-8
j_gene: TRBJ2-7
CDR3aa: CASSHSLGYEQYF

v_gene: TRBV19
j_gene: TRBJ1-2
CDR3aa: CASSKAAGSGYTF

v_gene: TRBV6-5
j_gene: TRBJ2-2
CDR3aa: CASLPWNTGELFF

v_gene: TRBV5-6
j_gene: TRBJ2-7
CDR3aa: CASSLAQRSYEQYF

v_gene: TRBV30
j_gene: TRBJ1-2
CDR3aa: CAWSPGPIGYTF

v_gene: TRBV30
j_gene: TRBJ2-3
CDR3aa: CAWSVVGKEADTQYF

v_gene: TRBV10-3
j_gene: TRBJ2-7
CDR3aa: CAISETGGYSEQYF

v_gene: TRBV5-1
j_gene: TRBJ2-7
CDR3aa: CASSLGLAGVYEQYF

v_gene: TRBV7-6
j_gene: TRBJ2-7
CDR3aa: CASSPGRAWEQYF

v_gene: TRBV4-2
j_gene: TRBJ1-1
CDR3aa: CASSQDKSSAGAAEAFF

v_gene: TRBV4-2
j_gene: TRBJ2-1
CDR3aa: CASSQVISSYNEQFF

v_gene: TRBV7-9
j_gene: TRBJ2-3
CDR3aa: CASSLVGSTDTQYF

v_gene: TRBV21-1
j_gene: TRBJ2-1
CDR3aa: CASSKEASGRVALEQFF

v_gene: TRBV7-9
j_gene: TRBJ2-7
CDR3aa: CVMRGPPYEQYF